The following is a T cell receptor beta chain sequence with its context. This record comes from a study of CD8 T cells in Susac syndrome. With random hexamers, 0.5 to 1 ug RNA was reverse transcribed. One entry per CDR3 protein, called by TCRdb with MiXCR from the immunoSEQ multiplex PCR reads. The top ten clones hold 0.082% of a sample with approximately 220,000 distinct CDR3 sequences, about 95% of them seen once. Germline values: CDR1 GTSNPN, CDR2 SVGIG (reference sequence). This CDR3 has 13 amino acids. After removal of 0 bases from V and 6 bases from J, the junction contained 3 bases not matched to a gene.

The receptor's source is a human donor with multiple sclerosis. Sequenced material: CD4+ T cells from PBMCs. The chain is built from TRBV30 and TRBJ2-3; 7 bases fit TRBD1. The CDR3 sequence: CAWSVEGADTQYF. CDR3 bases: TGTGCCTGGAGTGTAGAGGGGGCGGATACGCAGTATTTT.